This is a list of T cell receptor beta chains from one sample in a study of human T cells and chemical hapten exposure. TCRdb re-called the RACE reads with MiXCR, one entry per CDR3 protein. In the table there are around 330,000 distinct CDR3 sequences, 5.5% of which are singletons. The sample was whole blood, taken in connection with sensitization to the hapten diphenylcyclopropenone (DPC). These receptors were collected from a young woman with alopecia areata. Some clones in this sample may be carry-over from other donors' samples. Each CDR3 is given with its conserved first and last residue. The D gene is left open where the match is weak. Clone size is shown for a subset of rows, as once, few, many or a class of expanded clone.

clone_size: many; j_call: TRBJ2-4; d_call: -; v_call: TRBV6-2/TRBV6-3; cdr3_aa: CASSPTGLNIQYF; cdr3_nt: TGTGCCAGCAGCCCAACTGGTCTGAACATTCAGTACTTC
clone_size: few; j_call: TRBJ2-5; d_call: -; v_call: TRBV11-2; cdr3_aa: CASGARETQYF; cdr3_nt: TGTGCGTCGGGGGCACGAGAGACCCAGTACTTC
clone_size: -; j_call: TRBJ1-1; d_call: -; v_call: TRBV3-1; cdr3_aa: CASSQLRTEAFF; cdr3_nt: TGTGCCAGCAGCCAACTAAGAACTGAAGCTTTCTTT
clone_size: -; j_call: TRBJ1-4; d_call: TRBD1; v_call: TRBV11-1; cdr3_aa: CASSLNRGRAEKLFF; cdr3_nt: TGTGCCAGCAGCTTAAACAGGGGACGCGCTGAAAAACTGTTTTTT
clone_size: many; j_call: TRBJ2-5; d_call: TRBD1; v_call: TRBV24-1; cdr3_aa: CATSDTGVQETQYF; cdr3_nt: TGTGCCACCAGTGATACAGGGGTCCAAGAGACCCAGTACTTC
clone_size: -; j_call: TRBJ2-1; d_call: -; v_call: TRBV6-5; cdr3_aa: CASSNVGPNEQFF; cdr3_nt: TGTGCCAGCAGCAACGTGGGGCCCAATGAGCAGTTCTTC
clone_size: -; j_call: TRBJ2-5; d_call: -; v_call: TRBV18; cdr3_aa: CASSLMKYQETQYF; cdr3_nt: TGTGCCAGCTCACTAATGAAGTACCAAGAGACCCAGTACTTC
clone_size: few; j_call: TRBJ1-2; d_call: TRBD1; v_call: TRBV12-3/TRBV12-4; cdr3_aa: CASNTGGMSYGYTF; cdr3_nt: TGTGCCAGCAATACAGGGGGCATGAGCTATGGCTACACCTTC
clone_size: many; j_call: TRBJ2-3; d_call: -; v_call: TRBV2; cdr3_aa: CASKAGKGTDTQYF; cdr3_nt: TGTGCCAGCAAGGCAGGGAAGGGGACAGATACGCAGTATTTT
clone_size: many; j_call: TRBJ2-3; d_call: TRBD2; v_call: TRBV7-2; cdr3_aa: CASSLAGGGSTDTQYF; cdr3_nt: TGTGCCAGCAGCTTAGCCGGCGGGGGTAGCACAGATACGCAGTATTTT
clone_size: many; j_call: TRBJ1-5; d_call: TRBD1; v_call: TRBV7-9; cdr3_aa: CASSLTGGQPQHF; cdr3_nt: TGTGCCAGCAGCTTAACAGGGGGCCAGCCCCAGCATTTT
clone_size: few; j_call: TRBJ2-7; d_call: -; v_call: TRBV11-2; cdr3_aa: CASSQNTRQNLRYEQYF; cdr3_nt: TGTGCCAGCAGCCAAAATACCCGACAGAATCTGAGATACGAGCAGTACTTC
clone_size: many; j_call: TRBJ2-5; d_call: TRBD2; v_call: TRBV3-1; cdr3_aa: CASRGGSGVLQETQYF; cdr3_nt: TGTGCCAGCCGAGGGGGTAGCGGGGTCCTGCAAGAGACCCAGTACTTC
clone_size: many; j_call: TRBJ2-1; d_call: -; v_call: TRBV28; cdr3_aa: CASIITGGQYNEQFF; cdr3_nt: TGTGCCAGCATTATCACGGGGGGACAATACAATGAGCAGTTCTTC
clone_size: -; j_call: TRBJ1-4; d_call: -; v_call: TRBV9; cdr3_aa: CASSVDSGDEKLFF; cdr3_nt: TGTGCCAGCAGCGTAGACAGTGGGGATGAAAAACTGTTTTTT
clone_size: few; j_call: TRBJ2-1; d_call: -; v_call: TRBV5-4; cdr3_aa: CASSRAEGRPPYNEQFF; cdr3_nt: TGTGCCAGCAGCCGGGCCGAGGGGCGCCCCCCCTACAATGAGCAGTTCTTC
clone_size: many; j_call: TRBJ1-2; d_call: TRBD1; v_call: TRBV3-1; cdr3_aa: CASSQEGDSGGYTF; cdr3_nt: TGTGCCAGCAGCCAAGAGGGGGACAGTGGTGGCTACACCTTC
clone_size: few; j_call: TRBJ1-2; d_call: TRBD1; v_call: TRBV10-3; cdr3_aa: CAIRTDRGPQAVYGYTF; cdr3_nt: TGTGCCATCAGGACGGACAGGGGGCCCCAAGCTGTCTATGGCTACACCTTC
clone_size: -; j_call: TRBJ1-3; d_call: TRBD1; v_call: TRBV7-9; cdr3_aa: CASSGTDRGSGNTIYF; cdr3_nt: TGTGCCAGCAGCGGGACCGACAGGGGGTCAGGAAACACCATATATTTT
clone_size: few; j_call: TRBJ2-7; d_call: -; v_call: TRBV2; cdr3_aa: CASSEAGPLQSREQYF; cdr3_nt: TGTGCCAGCAGTGAAGCGGGGCCGCTACAGAGTCGGGAGCAGTACTTC